This TCR beta chain stems from a study of blood T cell repertoires in COVID-19. Across the whole study: Sites across the United States, Italy and Spain contributed samples from acute and convalescent COVID-19. T cells, B-cell-depleted T cells, or PBMCs supplied cDNA or gDNA.

The table lists this clone with a few counts. Authors' methods: Nucleated cell number was recorded as an estimate derived from reference gene primer amplification. Some clones are missing from TCRdb's copy, which holds only in-frame ones; the method was immunoSEQ multiplex PCR. That table supplies the V and J calls and clone size; D and trimming were determined from the DNA. The table has fewer than 200,000 clones, approximately 81% seen once; the top ten hold 3% to 4%. V was trimmed by 4 bases and J by 4 bases, leaving 15 bases between them. Germline-derived CDR1 and CDR2 are MRHNA and SNTAGT. The CDR3 sequence is 15 residues long.

The TCR comes from a human donor with acute or convalescent COVID-19. The donor label of this sample is uncertain. This chain connects TRBV6-4 to TRBJ2-3; weak D call: TRBD2 (6 bases). Sample: peripheral blood. In DNA, the CDR3 is TGTGCCAGCAGTGGGAGGGACGGAGGCGCAGATACGCAGTATTTT. Protein: CASSGRDGGADTQYF.